One sample yielded the 22 T cell receptor beta chains listed below, sequenced in a study of T cell repertoires in cytomegalovirus infection (dated by TCRdb to between 2018 and 2021). The sequencer listed for this sample is Illumina HiSeq 1500. TCRdb reran the public reads through fastp at Q25 and MiXCR, keeping productive beta chains. Entries that share a CDR3 protein sequence are merged under the most common genes and DNA. The sample yields about 740,000 distinct CDR3 sequences; about 40% were counted once. The ten most abundant clones make up 2.5% to 3% of the sample. The source material was PBMCs. The source is a human donor in good health (CMV status not recorded). Some clones in this sample may be carry-over from other donors' samples.

The chain employs TRBV19 and TRBJ2-5; the D gene is possibly TRBD1 (7 bases). CDR1 is LNHDA, CDR2 SQIVND, per germline (reference sequence). The CDR3 has 15 residues. V lost 3 bases and J lost 1, with 12 bases in between. As DNA, the CDR3 is TGTGCCAGTAGTATGCGGAGGGACAGCCAAGAGACCCAGTACTTC. This translates into CASSMRRDSQETQYF.

This clonotype occurred many times. The chain uses TRBV7-2 and TRBJ2-5; 8 bases fit TRBD2. In germline, CDR1 is SGHTA, CDR2 FQGNSA. The V and J ends lost 1 base and 5 bases, in that order; junction bases with no gene match: 12. The CDR3 is 17 residues long. CDR3 bases: TGTGCCAGCAGCTTAGAGAGCGGGAGCTCCTCCAGGGAGACCCAGTACTTC. It codes for CASSLESGSSSRETQYF.

The rearrangement links TRBV10-2 to TRBJ1-1; weak D call: TRBD1 (5 bases). Germline assignment: CDR1 WSHSY and CDR2 SAAADI. The CDR3 sequence is 18 residues long. V lost 4 bases and J 1 base, leaving 22 bases between the germline ends. CDR3 sequence reads: CASSGPTTGIQGNTEAFF. The CDR3 nucleotides are TGCGCCAGCAGTGGCCCTACCACGGGGATTCAGGGGAACACTGAAGCTTTCTTT.

The V call is TRBV19, the J call TRBJ1-5; the D is unclear. Germline V gene data show CDR1 as LNHDA and CDR2 as SQIVND (reference sequence). V lost 7 bases, J lost 0 bases, and 13 bases lay in between. This CDR3 spans 15 amino acids. This chain's CDR3 is CASTNLDLSNQPQHF. The CDR3 nucleotides are TGTGCCAGTACCAACTTAGACCTTAGCAATCAGCCCCAGCATTTT.

At least ten counts were recorded for this clonotype. V and J are TRBV7-2 and TRBJ2-2; the match to TRBD2 covers 12 bases. The CDR3 spans 17 residues. Germline V CDR1 and CDR2: SGHTA, FQGNSA. Trimming took 5 bases from V and 7 from J; bases not matched to a gene: 11. CDR3 protein: CASSRDLAGGRNGELFF. CDR3 coding DNA: TGTGCCAGCAGCCGAGATCTAGCGGGAGGGCGTAACGGGGAGCTGTTTTTT.

This clonotype occurred a few times. The chain is built from TRBV6-5 and TRBJ2-7, with 8 bases matching TRBD2. Per the germline V gene, CDR1 is MNHEY and CDR2 is SVGAGI. CDR3 size: 13 residues. V lost 5 bases and J lost 9; bases outside the gene matches: 9. CDR3 coding DNA: TGTGCCAGCAGTCCCATACTAGCGGCTGTGCAGTACTTC. Its protein product is CASSPILAAVQYF.

As regards this clonotype: This CDR3 is missing its conserved last phenylalanine or tryptophan, likely due to a read error. The rearrangement links TRBV28 to TRBJ1-2; possibly TRBD1 for D (5 bases). The CDR3 loop spans 15 amino acids. V lost 5 bases and J 5 bases, leaving 18 bases between the germline ends. The germline gives CDR1 MDHEN, CDR2 SYDVKM. CDR3 DNA sequence: TGTGCCAGCAGTAGAATGGGGGGAATGGGGTATGGCTACACCTTA. This sequence encodes CASSRMGGMGYGYTL.

This clonotype was detected many times. The rearrangement uses TRBV28 and TRBJ2-5; 8 bases fit TRBD2. CDR1 and CDR2 (germline): MDHEN, SYDVKM. The trim removed 6 bases at V and 2 bases at J, leaving 11 bases unmatched. The CDR3 runs to 16 residues. The CDR3 DNA reads TGTGCCAGCAGGAAGAAAGCGGGAGCAGGACAAGAGACCCAGTACTTC. Translation: CASRKKAGAGQETQYF.

This chain connects TRBV6-6 to TRBJ1-5; D is ambiguous. V shed 0 bases and J shed 7 bases, with 4 bases lying between them. From germline, CDR1 is MNHNY and CDR2 SVGAGI (reference sequence). The CDR3 totals 12 residues. The CDR3 loop reads CASSYSEQPQHF. CDR3 nucleotide sequence: TGTGCCAGCAGTTACTCGGAACAGCCCCAGCATTTT.

The genes are TRBV6-1 and TRBJ2-1, with a tentative D call TRBD2 (5 bases). Germline V lookup: CDR1 MNHNS, CDR2 SASEGT. V lost 5 bases to trimming and J lost 2 bases, with 13 bases between them. The CDR3 covers 15 residues. DNA for the CDR3: TGTGCCAGCAGTTTGGCGCGGGCCCCCTACAATGAGCAGTTCTTC. Amino acid sequence: CASSLARAPYNEQFF.

In DNA form, the CDR3 reads TGTGCCAGCAGTTTGTCAGGGAGATCCTATGGCTACACCTTC. It specifies CASSLSGRSYGYTF. The gene calls are TRBV28 and TRBJ1-2; D possibly corresponds to TRBD1 (5 bases). The CDR3 is made up of 14 amino acids. V dropped 3 bases and J dropped 4 bases, with 12 bases sitting between them. Germline V gene lookup returns CDR1 MDHEN and CDR2 SYDVKM.

This clonotype has a single count. Here the CDR3 DNA reads TGTGCCAGCTCACCACCTTCTGAATCCTATGGCTACACCTTC. It translates to CASSPPSESYGYTF. The chain combines TRBV18 with TRBJ1-2; unclear D gene. V was pared by 0 bases and J by 4 bases, with 9 bases between. The CDR3 is 14 residues long. CDR1 is KGHSH and CDR2 is LQKENI in the germline V gene.

This clonotype showed up just a few times. The chain couples TRBV28 to TRBJ1-4, with 8 positions matching TRBD1. The CDR3 covers 16 residues. Germline CDR1 is MDHEN and CDR2 is SYDVKM. Unmatched junction bases numbered 13, after V lost 5 bases and J lost 8 bases. The CDR3 DNA reads as TGTGCCAGCAGTCCCAGAACCGGGACAGGAGGAGAAAAACTGTTTTTT. Encoded protein: CASSPRTGTGGEKLFF.

This clonotype showed up just a few times. The chain employs TRBV5-1 and TRBJ2-3; no clear D gene. V lost 2 bases, J lost 2 bases, and 12 bases lay in between. The CDR3 has 15 amino acids. Germline V CDR1 and CDR2: SGHRS, YFSETQ. The CDR3: CASSFGQAFTDTQYF. Written as DNA, the CDR3 is TGCGCCAGCAGCTTCGGCCAGGCCTTCACAGATACGCAGTATTTT. The complete variable domain, with remaining parts taken from reference TRBV5-1 and TRBJ2-3, reads KAGVTQTPRYLIKTRGQQVTLSCSPISGHRSVSWYQQTPGQGLQFLFEYFSETQRNKGNFPGRFSGRQFSNSRSEMNVSTLELGDSALYLCASSFGQAFTDTQYFGPGTRLTVL.

The chain carries TRBV28 and TRBJ1-2; TRBD1 is a possible D gene (5 bases). Trimming removed 6 bases from V and 4 bases from J, with 12 bases in between. Germline V gene data show CDR1 as MDHEN and CDR2 as SYDVKM. This CDR3 comprises 13 residues. DNA of the CDR3: TGTGCCAGCAGGAGGGGTTCGGTCTATGGCTACACCTTC. Translating it yields CASRRGSVYGYTF.

This chain joins TRBV30 and TRBJ1-3; D is uncertain. The CDR3 has 15 residues. V lost 0 bases to trimming and J lost 0 bases, with 9 bases between them. Germline V gives CDR1 GTSNPN, CDR2 SVGIG (reference sequence). CDR3 in DNA: TGTGCCTGGAGTGTCCGGTCGAGCTCTGGAAACACCATATATTTT. The encoded protein is CAWSVRSSSGNTIYF. The whole variable domain, filled in from reference TRBV30 and TRBJ1-3, reads SQTIHQWPATLVQPVGSPLSLECTVEGTSNPNLYWYRQAAGRGLQLLFYSVGIGQISSEVPQNLSASRPQDRQFILSSKKLLLSDSGFYLCAWSVRSSSGNTIYFGEGSWLTVV.

The genes are TRBV7-2 and TRBJ2-7; 8 nucleotides match TRBD1. Losses at the gene ends were 0 bases for V and 4 bases for J; bases not matched to a gene: 8. The CDR3 loop spans 16 amino acids. Looked up from germline, CDR1 is SGHTA and CDR2 is FQGNSA. CDR3 nucleotide sequence: TGTGCCAGCAGCTTAGCGGGCAGGGGGCTTCGGTACGAGCAGTACTTC. Its protein product is CASSLAGRGLRYEQYF.

The rearrangement uses TRBV28 and TRBJ1-2; a weak D match, TRBD1 (6 bases). The CDR3 extends over 14 amino acids. CDR1 MDHEN and CDR2 SYDVKM come from the germline V gene. V lost 3 bases and J lost 3, with 11 bases in between. The CDR3 reads CASSLAGHYYGYTF. CDR3 in DNA: TGTGCCAGCAGTTTGGCGGGACACTACTATGGCTACACCTTC.

V is TRBV11-2 and J is TRBJ2-7, with 8 bases identical to TRBD2. Germline lookup yields CDR1 SGHAT and CDR2 FQNNGV. J lost 1 base, V lost 6 bases, and 8 bases had no gene match. The CDR3 has 15 amino acids. CDR3 in amino acids: CASRGTRRVSYEQYF. The CDR3 region has the DNA TGTGCCAGCAGGGGGACTAGAAGGGTTTCCTACGAGCAGTACTTC. The whole variable domain, remainder taken from reference TRBV11-2 and TRBJ2-7, is EAGVAQSPRYKIIEKRQSVAFWCNPISGHATLYWYQQILGQGPKLLIQFQNNGVVDDSQLPKDRFSAERLKGVDSTLKIQPAKLEDSAVYLCASRGTRRVSYEQYFGPGTRLTVT.

This clonotype appeared many times. The CDR3 DNA follows: TGTGCCAGCAGCTTAGACACTGAAGCTTTCTTT. It translates to CASSLDTEAFF. This sequence joins TRBV7-9 and TRBJ1-1; D ambiguous. Trimming left V 1 base short and J 3 bases short, with 0 bases between. Germline V CDR1 and CDR2: SEHNR, FQNEAQ (reference sequence). The CDR3 contains 11 residues.

This clonotype was detected a few times. The V gene is TRBV7-9, the J gene TRBJ1-1; TRBD1 might be the D (6 bases). The CDR3 totals 15 residues. V lost 4 bases to trimming and J lost 0 bases, with 12 bases between them. Looked up from germline, CDR1 is SEHNR and CDR2 is FQNEAQ (reference sequence). The CDR3 region is CASSYSGELNTEAFF. The CDR3 coding sequence is TGTGCCAGCAGCTACTCAGGGGAGTTGAACACTGAAGCTTTCTTT. Complete variable domain (other parts from reference TRBV7-9 and TRBJ1-1): DTGVSQNPRHKITKRGQNVTFRCDPISEHNRLYWYRQTLGQGPEFLTYFQNEAQLEKSRLLSDRFSAERPKGSFSTLEIQRTEQGDSAMYLCASSYSGELNTEAFFGQGTRLTVV.

Only a few counts were recorded for this clonotype. J is TRBJ1-2 and V is TRBV18, with D tentatively TRBD1 (6 bases). The CDR3 has 18 amino acids. Trimming removed 2 bases at V and 0 bases at J, with 19 bases between. The germline V gene encodes CDR1 KGHSH and CDR2 LQKENI. The DNA of the CDR3 is TGTGCCAGCTCACCAAGTATTAGGGGGATATCCTCTAACTATGGCTACACCTTC. Translating gives CASSPSIRGISSNYGYTF.